The subject of this entry is one TCR beta chain. This sample was included in a study of cytomegalovirus exposure and HLA in healthy donors. In the PCR, 60 Vbeta and 13 Jbeta primers were used. Only in-frame clones appear in the TCRdb table, and some are missing; sequencing was by immunoSEQ multiplex PCR. Found here are 170,000 or so clones, less than 85% of them singletons; the top ten hold 0.6% to 0.7%. Losses at the gene ends were 6 bases for V and 5 bases for J; bases not matched to a gene: 16. The germline V gene has CDR1 SGHAT and CDR2 FQNNGV. The CDR3 is 18 amino acids. The V gene is TRBV11-2, the J gene TRBJ2-7; TRBD2 matches at 13 bases. The TCR was taken from a boy aged 10-17 years in good health and CMV-seronegative. Sequencing was performed on PBMCs. The CDR3 region has the DNA TGTGCCAGCAGAGGACAGGGGGCGAGGACTAGCGGGAGCCACGAGCAGTACTTC. This translates into CASRGQGARTSGSHEQYF.